Sequencing of this T cell receptor (beta chain) was carried out in a study of T cell responses to AZD1222 COVID-19 vaccine. Study-level results: Epitopes outside B.1.351 and B.1.1.7 mutated regions reportedly drew nearly half of spike TCRs. Distributed over spike, vaccine-associated CD4 TCRs predominated at 160-218 and 743-854.

TCRdb's table, derived via immunoSEQ multiplex PCR, lists solely in-frame clones and lacks some. The sample records 110,000 to 150,000 clones, more than 80% being singletons. Germline V gives CDR1 SGHDN, CDR2 FVKESK. This CDR3 is built from 12 residues. Between the trimmed V and J ends, which lost 0 bases and 9 bases, there was a span of 8 bases. About this clone itself: Its antigen is currently unknown.

The V call is TRBV14, the J call TRBJ2-5; D is ambiguous. This TCR was sampled from an adult in good health. The input for sequencing was peripheral blood, taken on day 0 of AZD1222 vaccination. The CDR3 protein is CASSQDEAAQYF. The CDR3 nucleotides are TGTGCCAGCAGCCAAGATGAGGCTGCCCAGTACTTC.